This T cell receptor (beta chain) was documented in a study of response to subunit inactivated influenza vaccine. CDR3 length equals 18 residues. V gave up 0 bases and J gave up 0 bases, with 15 bases separating them. Germline V gene sequence: CDR1 MNHEY, CDR2 SVGEGT. TCRdb re-called the RT-PCR reads with MiXCR, one entry per CDR3 protein. The sample carries about 580,000 distinct CDR3 sequences, approximately 15% recorded once. This clonotype was seen more than once but under ten times. Its antigen is undetermined. Study results and limitations: It was suggested by the authors that few new T cells are recruited by each seasonal influenza vaccination.

The V gene is TRBV6-2 or TRBV6-3, the J gene TRBJ1-5; D is unresolved. The source is a man in his fifties or sixties who received an inactivated influenza vaccine. The sample was PBMCs from blood, taken roughly 13 days after vaccination. In DNA, the CDR3 is TGTGCCAGCAGTTACTCGAGGACGATGACTTATAGCAATCAGCCCCAGCATTTT. Its protein is CASSYSRTMTYSNQPQHF.